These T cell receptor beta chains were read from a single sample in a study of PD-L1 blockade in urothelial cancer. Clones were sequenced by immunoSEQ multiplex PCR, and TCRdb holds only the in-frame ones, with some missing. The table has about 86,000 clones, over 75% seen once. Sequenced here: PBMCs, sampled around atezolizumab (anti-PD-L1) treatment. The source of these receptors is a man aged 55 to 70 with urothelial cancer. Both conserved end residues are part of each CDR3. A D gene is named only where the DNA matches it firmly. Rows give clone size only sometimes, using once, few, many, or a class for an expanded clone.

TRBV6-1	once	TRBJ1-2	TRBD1	TGTGCCAGCAGGGAACCCGACAGGGTGGGGTCCCGGGGCTATGGCTACACCTTC	CASREPDRVGSRGYGYTF
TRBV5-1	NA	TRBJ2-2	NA	TGCGCCACGACTGAATTGAACACCGGGGAGCTGTTTTTT	CATTELNTGELFF
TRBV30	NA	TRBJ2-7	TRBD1	TGTGCCTGGAGTGTGGGACAGGGGTACGAGCAGTACTTC	CAWSVGQGYEQYF
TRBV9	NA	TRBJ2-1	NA	TGTGCCAGCAGCGTATTGGAGCGACCCCCCGTTGAGCAGTTCTTC	CASSVLERPPVEQFF
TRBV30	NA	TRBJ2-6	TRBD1	TGTGCCTGGAGCAAGGGACAGGGAGCCGGGGCCAACGTCCTGACTTTC	CAWSKGQGAGANVLTF
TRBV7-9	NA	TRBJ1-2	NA	TGTGCCAGCATCGGAGACTCGTTGGTGGCGAGGGGCTACACCTTC	CASIGDSLVARGYTF
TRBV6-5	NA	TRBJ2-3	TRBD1	TGTGCCAGCAGCGACAGGGGAGTCACAGATACGCAGTATTTT	CASSDRGVTDTQYF
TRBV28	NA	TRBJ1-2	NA	TGTGCCAGCAGTAAGCGAACAGGGAACTATGGCTACACCTTC	CASSKRTGNYGYTF
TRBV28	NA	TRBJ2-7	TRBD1	TGTGCCAGCAGTCCCCGTAAACAGGGGGCGCGGTACGAGCAGTACTTC	CASSPRKQGARYEQYF
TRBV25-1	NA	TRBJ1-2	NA	TGTGCCAGCAGTGACCTAATAAAGACACGAGGCTACACCTTC	CASSDLIKTRGYTF
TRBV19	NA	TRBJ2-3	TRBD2	TGTGCCAGTGGGGGGGGTTCAGATACGCAGTATTTT	CASGGGSDTQYF
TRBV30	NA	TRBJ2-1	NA	TGTGCCTGGAGTAGGGACTTTGACAATGAGCAGTTCTTC	CAWSRDFDNEQFF
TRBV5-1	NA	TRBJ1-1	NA	TGCGCCAGCAGCTCTCCCGCGGGGGGAAACACTGAAGCTTTCTTT	CASSSPAGGNTEAFF
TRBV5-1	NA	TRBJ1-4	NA	TGCGCCAGCAGCTTGGCGGGGGAGTGGGAAAAACTGTTTTTT	CASSLAGEWEKLFF
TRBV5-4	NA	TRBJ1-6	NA	TGTGCCAGCAGCCTCTGGAGGTACTCATCAAATTCACCCCTCCACTTT	CASSLWRYSSNSPLHF
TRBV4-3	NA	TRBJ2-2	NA	TGCGCCAGCAGCCAAGACCCACTCCCCGCCCACCGGGAGCTGTTTTTT	CASSQDPLPAHRELFF
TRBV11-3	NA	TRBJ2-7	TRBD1	TGTGCCAGCAGCCCAGGGGGCACCCGCCGCGAGCAGTACTTC	CASSPGGTRREQYF
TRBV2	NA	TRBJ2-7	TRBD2	TGTGCCAGCAGTCGGAACCTAGCGGCCTACGAGCAGTACTTC	CASSRNLAAYEQYF
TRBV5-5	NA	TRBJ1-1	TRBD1	TGTGCCAGCAACACCGGGACAGGGTTGTACACTGAAGCTTTCTTT	CASNTGTGLYTEAFF
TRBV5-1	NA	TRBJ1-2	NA	TGCGCCAGCAGCCCCGACCAGGGTCTCTATGGCTACACCTTC	CASSPDQGLYGYTF
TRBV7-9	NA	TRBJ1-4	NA	TGTGCCAGCAGCTTAGCGACAGGTTGGGGAAATGAAAAACTGTTTTTT	CASSLATGWGNEKLFF
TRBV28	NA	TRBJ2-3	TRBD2	TGTGCCAGCAGTTCAGCGGGAGGGTCAGATACGCAGTATTTT	CASSSAGGSDTQYF